The rows below give T cell receptor beta chains drawn from one sample of a study of cytomegalovirus exposure and HLA in healthy donors. Profiled with immunoSEQ multiplex PCR; TCRdb holds only in-frame clones, not every one. The sample holds 95,000 to 150,000 clones; about two thirds are singletons and the top ten take around 5%. The sample taken for sequencing was PBMCs. The receptors here all came from a man in his 60s in good health and CMV-seropositive. CDR3s include the opening cysteine and the closing phenylalanine or tryptophan. A D gene is named only where the DNA matches it firmly. Clone size is given for some rows only: seen once, a few or many times, or a class if the clone is expanded.

CDR3,DNA,V,J,size,D
CASSALAGGETQYF,TGTGCCAGCAGTGCACTAGCGGGGGGGGAGACCCAGTACTTC,TRBV27,TRBJ2-5,NA,TRBD2
CASGLGLRGGSSYEQYF,TGTGCTAGTGGTCTGGGTCTAAGGGGGGGCAGCTCCTACGAGCAGTACTTC,TRBV12-5,TRBJ2-7,once,NA
CASSRPSSGANVLTF,TGTGCCAGCAGCCGTCCGAGCTCTGGGGCCAACGTCCTGACTTTC,TRBV27,TRBJ2-6,NA,NA
CASSALAAYEQYF,TGTGCCAGCAGTGCTCTAGCGGCTTACGAGCAGTACTTC,TRBV25-1,TRBJ2-7,NA,TRBD2
CASNDGGGTDTQYF,TGTGCCAGCAATGACGGGGGGGGCACAGATACGCAGTATTTT,TRBV6-5,TRBJ2-3,NA,TRBD2
CASSAGTSDSYEQYF,TGTGCCAGCAGCGCCGGGACTAGCGACTCCTACGAGCAGTACTTC,TRBV7-6,TRBJ2-7,few,TRBD2
CASSPPIPGVNTEAFF,TGTGCCAGCTCACCACCGATCCCAGGGGTGAACACTGAAGCTTTCTTT,TRBV18,TRBJ1-1,NA,NA
CAIRGQVFTNYGYTF,TGTGCCATCAGGGGACAGGTATTTACTAACTATGGCTACACCTTC,TRBV10-3,TRBJ1-2,NA,TRBD1
CATSRDISYEQYF,TGTGCCACCAGCAGAGACATCTCCTACGAGCAGTACTTC,TRBV15,TRBJ2-7,NA,NA
CASSQRQGGNTIYF,TGCGCCAGCAGCCAACGACAGGGTGGAAACACCATATATTTT,TRBV5-1,TRBJ1-3,NA,TRBD1
CASSDFGSTDTQYF,TGTGCCAGCAGCGATTTCGGTAGCACAGATACGCAGTATTTT,TRBV9,TRBJ2-3,NA,NA
CSVLTTSSYEQYF,TGCAGCGTTCTGACTACCAGCTCCTACGAGCAGTACTTC,TRBV29-1,TRBJ2-7,NA,NA
CASRRGGEQYF,TGTGCCAGCAGGAGGGGGGGCGAGCAGTACTTC,TRBV6-5,TRBJ2-7,NA,NA
CASSSGYAYNEQFF,TGTGCCAGCAGTTCAGGGTACGCCTACAATGAGCAGTTCTTC,TRBV5-6,TRBJ2-1,few,NA
CASSSGYRGSNEKLFF,TGCGCCAGCAGCTCCGGCTACCGAGGTAGCAATGAAAAACTGTTTTTT,TRBV5-1,TRBJ1-4,once,NA
CASTRGHGGSPLHF,TGTGCCAGCACCCGTGGACATGGTGGTTCACCCCTCCACTTT,TRBV9,TRBJ1-6,NA,NA
CASRIRSDRGNTIYF,TGTGCCAGCAGAATTCGCTCAGACAGGGGAAACACCATATATTTT,TRBV28,TRBJ1-3,NA,NA
CASSPRLAGGYTQYF,TGTGCCAGCAGCCCGCGACTAGCGGGGGGCTATACGCAGTATTTT,TRBV7-8,TRBJ2-3,NA,TRBD2
CASSEWTGVNGYTF,TGCGCCAGCAGTGAATGGACAGGGGTCAATGGCTACACCTTC,TRBV10-2,TRBJ1-2,few,TRBD1
CASSQQRGAGTDTQYF,TGTGCCAGCAGCCAACAGCGGGGGGCAGGCACAGATACGCAGTATTTT,TRBV7-2,TRBJ2-3,NA,TRBD2
CAWRAGYWDLNEQFF,TGTGCCTGGAGGGCGGGATATTGGGACCTCAATGAGCAGTTCTTC,TRBV30,TRBJ2-1,NA,NA
CASARTSGSTDTQYF,TGTGCCAGCGCAAGGACTAGCGGGAGCACAGATACGCAGTATTTT,TRBV6-5,TRBJ2-3,few,TRBD2
CASSSTDRGGETQYF,TGTGCCAGCAGTTCTACAGACAGGGGCGGGGAGACCCAGTACTTC,TRBV6-5,TRBJ2-5,few,TRBD1
CASRESTGRETQYF,TGTGCCAGTAGGGAGTCGACAGGCAGGGAGACCCAGTACTTC,TRBV19,TRBJ2-5,NA,NA
CAWRVDWYEQFF,TGTGCCTGGAGGGTAGACTGGTATGAGCAGTTCTTC,TRBV30,TRBJ2-1,NA,NA
CAWSRQTNEKLFF,TGTGCCTGGTCTCGACAGACTAATGAAAAACTGTTTTTT,TRBV30,TRBJ1-4,NA,NA
CASSQDFGGQEDTQYF,TGCGCCAGCAGCCAAGATTTTGGGGGCCAGGAAGATACGCAGTATTTT,TRBV4-1,TRBJ2-3,NA,NA
CASSYGGWQAEAFF,TGTGCCAGCAGTTACGGAGGTTGGCAGGCTGAAGCTTTCTTT,TRBV6-5,TRBJ1-1,few,NA
CAGRLTRRADTQYF,TGTGCCGGAAGACTCACCCGGCGGGCAGATACGCAGTATTTT,TRBV5-4,TRBJ2-3,NA,NA
CAISERGTDTQYF,TGTGCCATCAGTGAGAGGGGAACAGATACGCAGTATTTT,TRBV10-3,TRBJ2-3,NA,NA
CASSWGQTNSPLHF,TGTGCCAGCAGTTGGGGACAGACCAATTCACCCCTCCACTTT,TRBV27,TRBJ1-6,NA,TRBD1
CATLEIQGADEKLFF,TGTGCCACCCTAGAAATCCAGGGGGCGGATGAAAAACTGTTTTTT,TRBV28,TRBJ1-4,NA,TRBD1
CASSGGQFGNTIYF,TGTGCCAGCAGTGGTGGACAATTTGGAAACACCATATATTTT,TRBV6-1,TRBJ1-3,few,NA
CASSWTNSGNTIYF,TGTGCCAGTAGTTGGACAAACTCTGGAAACACCATATATTTT,TRBV19,TRBJ1-3,NA,NA
CASSGGRTDTDTQYF,TGTGCCAGCAGCGGGGGTAGGACAGATACAGATACGCAGTATTTT,TRBV7-3,TRBJ2-3,NA,NA
CASSSIGGTAKRTQYF,TGTGCCAGTAGTAGTATAGGAGGGACTGCCAAGCGGACGCAGTATTTT,TRBV19,TRBJ2-3,NA,NA
CASSGHRGLGTDTQYF,TGTGCCAGCAGCGGTCACAGGGGTTTAGGAACAGATACGCAGTATTTT,TRBV7-2,TRBJ2-3,NA,TRBD1
CASSSLNYGYTF,TGTGCCAGCAGCTCCCTTAACTATGGCTACACCTTC,TRBV5-6,TRBJ1-2,NA,NA
CASRRHVNEKLFF,TGTGCCAGCAGGAGACATGTAAATGAAAAACTGTTTTTT,TRBV6-5,TRBJ1-4,few,NA
CASSNRSPPLSYEQYF,TGTGCCAGCAGTAACCGGTCCCCTCCTCTATCCTACGAGCAGTACTTC,TRBV27,TRBJ2-7,NA,NA
CATTSRGGRTETQYF,TGTGCCACCACCTCGAGAGGAGGGCGGACAGAGACCCAGTACTTC,TRBV15,TRBJ2-5,once,NA
CASRHGTRVYNEQFF,TGTGCCAGCAGACACGGGACTAGGGTCTACAATGAGCAGTTCTTC,TRBV19,TRBJ2-1,NA,TRBD2
CASSLLETYGYTF,TGTGCCAGCAGTTTGTTGGAGACCTATGGCTACACCTTC,TRBV28,TRBJ1-2,NA,NA
CASSLVVGADTQYF,TGTGCCAGCAGCTTGGTAGTTGGTGCAGATACGCAGTATTTT,TRBV5-8,TRBJ2-3,NA,NA
CASSTSTGGYEQYF,TGTGCCAGCAGTACCTCGACAGGGGGCTACGAGCAGTACTTC,TRBV25-1,TRBJ2-7,NA,TRBD1
CASSLGILRLNYGYTF,TGCGCCAGCAGCTTGGGAATTCTGCGTCTTAACTATGGCTACACCTTC,TRBV5-1,TRBJ1-2,NA,NA
CASSHTGTPTYGYTF,TGCGCCAGCAGCCATACCGGGACACCCACGTATGGCTACACCTTC,TRBV4-1,TRBJ1-2,NA,NA